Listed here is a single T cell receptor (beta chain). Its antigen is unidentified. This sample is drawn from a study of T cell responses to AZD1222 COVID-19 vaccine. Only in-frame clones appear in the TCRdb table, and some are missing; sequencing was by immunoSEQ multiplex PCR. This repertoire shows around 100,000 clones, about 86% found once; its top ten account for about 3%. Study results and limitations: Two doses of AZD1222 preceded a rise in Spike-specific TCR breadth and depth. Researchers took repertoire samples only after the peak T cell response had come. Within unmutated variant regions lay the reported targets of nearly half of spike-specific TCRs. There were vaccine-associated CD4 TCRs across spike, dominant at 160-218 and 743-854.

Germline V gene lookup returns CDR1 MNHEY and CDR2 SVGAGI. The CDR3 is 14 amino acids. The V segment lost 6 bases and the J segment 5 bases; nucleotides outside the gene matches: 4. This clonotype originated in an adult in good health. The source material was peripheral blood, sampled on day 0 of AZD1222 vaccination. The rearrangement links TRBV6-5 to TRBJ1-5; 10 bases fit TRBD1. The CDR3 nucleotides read TGTGCCAGCAGCCTGGACAGGGGGGATCAGCCCCAGCATTTT. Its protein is CASSLDRGDQPQHF.